A single sample gave rise to the 16 T cell receptor beta chains below, sequenced in a study of blood T cell repertoires in COVID-19. Sequencing was performed with immunoSEQ multiplex PCR; in TCRdb, only in-frame clones are kept and a portion is missing. This sample yields some 38,000 clones, of which about 89% are seen a single time; 2.2% belongs to the top ten. The sequenced sample consisted of peripheral blood. The receptors shown here come from a man between 50 and 59 years old with active COVID-19.

The chain combines TRBV6-5 with TRBJ1-2; D not certain. The CDR3 sequence is 14 residues long. The germline CDR1 and CDR2 sequences are MNHEY and SVGAGI. Trimming left V 2 bases short and J 6 bases short, with 13 bases between. The CDR3 loop reads CASSYHTRRDGYTF. The CDR3 DNA is TGTGCCAGCAGTTACCATACCCGACGGGATGGCTACACCTTC.

The V gene is TRBV7-3, the J gene TRBJ2-2; D is undetermined. The CDR3 extends over 12 amino acids. The germline V gene has CDR1 SGHTA and CDR2 FQGTGA. V dropped 2 bases and J dropped 6 bases, with 4 bases sitting between them. CDR3 region: CASSLRPGELFF. The CDR3 nucleotides read TGTGCCAGCAGCTTACGTCCCGGGGAGCTGTTTTTT.

The chain carries TRBV4-1 and TRBJ2-1; TRBD2 aligns across 7 bases. The CDR3 sequence is 17 residues long. Germline values: CDR1 MGHRA, CDR2 YSYEKL. Trimming at V came to 1 base and at J to 7 bases, leaving 13 bases not matched to a gene. DNA of the CDR3: TGCGCCAGCAGCCAAGTTCCAGTTGCGGGAGTTCGGAATGAGCAGTTCTTC. It codes for CASSQVPVAGVRNEQFF.

The rearrangement joins TRBV7-3 to TRBJ2-1; 7 bases align to TRBD2. The germline V gene encodes CDR1 SGHTA and CDR2 FQGTGA. The CDR3 runs 14 residues. V lost 5 bases to trimming and J lost 6 bases; unmatched junction nucleotides: 7. CDR3 DNA sequence: TGTGCCAGCAGCCCCGATAGCGGGTTCAATGAGCAGTTCTTC. Its translation is CASSPDSGFNEQFF. Full variable domain (missing parts from reference TRBV7-3 and TRBJ2-1): GAGVSQTPSNKVTEKGKYVELRCDPISGHTALYWYRQSLGQGPEFLIYFQGTGAADDSGLPNDRFFAVRPEGSVSTLKIQRTERGDSAVYLCASSPDSGFNEQFFGPGTRLTVL.

The rearrangement joins TRBV19 to TRBJ1-2, with unresolved D. Trimming cost V 5 bases and J 4 bases, with 14 bases left between them. The CDR3 is 14 residues long. CDR1 is LNHDA, CDR2 SQIVND, per germline (reference sequence). The DNA for the CDR3 is TGTGCCAGTAGTCCCCGCCGGTCAAGCTATGGCTACACCTTC. It yields the protein CASSPRRSSYGYTF.

CDR3 protein: CASSQDLEGGEQYF. CDR3 nucleotides: TGTGCCAGCAGCCAAGATCTGGAGGGGGGGGAGCAGTACTTC. The chain couples TRBV4-2 to TRBJ2-7; possible D gene TRBD2, 7 bases. This CDR3 has 14 amino acids. Looked up from germline, CDR1 is LGHNA and CDR2 is YNFKEQ. Deletions cut 0 bases from V and 7 bases from J, with 13 bases between.

V and J are TRBV6-5 and TRBJ1-1, with 7 bases that match TRBD1. The CDR3 has 15 residues. Trimming took 2 bases from V and 4 from J; bases not matched to a gene: 7. CDR1 and CDR2 from the germline V gene are MNHEY and SVGAGI. The CDR3 DNA reads as TGTGCCAGCAGTTACCAGGGGGTCGGGGCCACTGAAGCTTTCTTT. Translating gives CASSYQGVGATEAFF.

The V call is TRBV18, the J call TRBJ1-2; D is ambiguous. The CDR3 has 15 amino acids. CDR1 KGHSH and CDR2 LQKENI come from the germline V gene. Trimming removed 3 bases at V and 4 bases at J, with 15 bases between. The CDR3 region is CASSPLVRGSYGYTF. CDR3 bases: TGTGCCAGCTCACCCCTCGTACGGGGATCCTATGGCTACACCTTC.

CDR3 loop: CASSEALRGLAGGYNEQFF. CDR3 coding DNA: TGTGCCAGCAGTGAAGCGCTTCGAGGACTAGCGGGGGGGTACAATGAGCAGTTCTTC. This chain links TRBV6-1 with TRBJ2-1; 15 nucleotides match TRBD2. Germline lookup yields CDR1 MNHNS and CDR2 SASEGT. After removal of 0 bases from V and 4 bases from J, the junction contained 7 bases not matched to a gene. The CDR3 has 19 residues.

The rearrangement joins TRBV6-1 to TRBJ2-3; D uncertain. The V and J ends lost 0 bases and 2 bases respectively, with 9 bases between them. This CDR3 is 15 amino acids long. Germline CDR1 is MNHNS and CDR2 is SASEGT. This chain's CDR3 is CASSEAGLVTDTQYF. CDR3 nucleotides: TGTGCCAGCAGTGAAGCAGGCCTAGTCACAGATACGCAGTATTTT.

This chain links TRBV25-1 with TRBJ2-1; no clear D gene. V shed 3 bases and J shed 2 bases, with 8 bases lying between them. Germline CDR1 is MGHDK and CDR2 is SYGVNS. The CDR3 sequence is 14 residues long. In nucleotides, the CDR3 is TGTGCCAGCAGTGATTATGGAGCCTACAATGAGCAGTTCTTC. Translated: CASSDYGAYNEQFF.

The chain links TRBV29-1 to TRBJ2-3; 10 bases agree with TRBD2. Unmatched junction bases numbered 14, after V lost 3 bases and J lost 5 bases. This CDR3 region has 17 residues. Per germline, CDR1 SQVTM and CDR2 ANQGSEA. This CDR3 reads CSVERPSGSQYIDTQYF. In DNA, the CDR3 is TGCAGCGTTGAGAGGCCTAGCGGGAGTCAGTATATAGATACGCAGTATTTT.

The chain couples TRBV14 to TRBJ1-2; D is ambiguous. The CDR3 contains 15 residues. Germline V gives CDR1 SGHDN, CDR2 FVKESK. Trimming left V 1 base short and J 4 bases short, with 13 bases between. The CDR3 reads CASSQGVEVSYGYTF. CDR3 bases: TGTGCCAGCAGCCAAGGAGTGGAGGTTTCCTATGGCTACACCTTC. The full variable domain, with the rest looked up from reference TRBV14 and TRBJ1-2, is EAGVTQFPSHSVIEKGQTVTLRCDPISGHDNLYWYRRVMGKEIKFLLHFVKESKQDESGMPNNRFLAERTGGTYSTLKVQPAELEDSGVYFCASSQGVEVSYGYTFGSGTRLTVV.

The V gene is TRBV27, the J gene TRBJ1-6; no definite D call. Germline values: CDR1 MNHEY, CDR2 SMNVEV (reference sequence). The V end was cut by 5 bases, the J end by 0 bases, with 14 bases between. The CDR3 runs 17 residues. This CDR3 is CASSPLRRVSYNSPLHF. The CDR3 region has the DNA TGTGCCAGCAGTCCCCTGAGGAGAGTCTCCTATAATTCACCCCTCCACTTT.

Only one count was recorded for this clone. This chain links TRBV11-2 with TRBJ2-7, with 7 bases identical to TRBD2. Germline V gives CDR1 SGHAT, CDR2 FQNNGV. CDR3 length equals 14 residues. Trimming cost V 3 bases and J 2 bases; bases outside gene matches: 4. CDR3 DNA: TGTGCCAGCAGCTTCTCGGGGGGTCCCTACGAGCAGTACTTC. Translating it yields CASSFSGGPYEQYF. Together with reference TRBV11-2 and TRBJ2-7, the CDR3 gives the full variable domain: EAGVAQSPRYKIIEKRQSVAFWCNPISGHATLYWYQQILGQGPKLLIQFQNNGVVDDSQLPKDRFSAERLKGVDSTLKIQPAKLEDSAVYLCASSFSGGPYEQYFGPGTRLTVT.

The chain uses TRBV19 and TRBJ1-2; D not resolved. Trimming took 3 bases from V and 4 from J, leaving 18 bases between them. CDR3 size: 16 residues. Germline V gene lookup returns CDR1 LNHDA and CDR2 SQIVND (reference sequence). As DNA, the CDR3 is TGTGCCAGTAGTATCAGGAGGCGGGCCAATTCCTATGGCTACACCTTC. It specifies CASSIRRRANSYGYTF. The complete variable domain, with remaining parts taken from reference TRBV19 and TRBJ1-2, reads DGGITQSPKYLFRKEGQNVTLSCEQNLNHDAMYWYRQDPGQGLRLIYYSQIVNDFQKGDIAEGYSVSREKKESFPLTVTSAQKNPTAFYLCASSIRRRANSYGYTFGSGTRLTVV.